A single sample is the source of the 26 T cell receptor beta chains below, sequenced in a study of CD8 T cells in ankylosing spondylitis. TCRdb fed the 5' RACE reads into MiXCR, producing one record per CDR3 protein. Among under 300,000 distinct CDR3 sequences listed, approximately 9% were seen once. Material for sequencing was blood, either unsorted or a sorted T cell fraction (not recorded which). The source is a male donor with ankylosing spondylitis or in good health (not recorded which).

This clonotype came up many times. The V call is TRBV3-1, the J call TRBJ2-1; D is ambiguous. The V and J ends lost 0 bases and 0 bases respectively, with 6 bases between them. The CDR3 contains 15 residues. In germline, CDR1 is LGHDT, CDR2 YNNKEL (reference sequence). CDR3 sequence: CASSQDLPSYNEQFF. The CDR3 nucleotides read TGTGCCAGCAGCCAAGATCTACCCTCCTACAATGAGCAGTTCTTC.

The table lists this clonotype with a count of one. Possible read error: a much larger clone is one base away. The V gene is TRBV10-3, the J gene TRBJ1-6; the match to TRBD1 covers 7 bases. The CDR3 has 15 residues. Germline loops: CDR1 ENHRY, CDR2 SYGVKD. The chain's CDR3 is CAISKSWGQNSPLHF. CDR3 bases: TGTGCCATCAGTAAGTCGTGGGGACAGAATTCACCCCTCCACTTT.

The J gene is TRBJ2-2, the V gene TRBV12-3 or TRBV12-4, with 10 bases identical to TRBD2. This CDR3 contains 15 residues. The V segment lost 6 bases and the J segment 5 bases; nucleotides outside the gene matches: 6. Here the CDR3 DNA reads TGTGCCAGCAGACCCGGGACTAGCGCGACCGGGGAGCTGTTTTTT. This translates into CASRPGTSATGELFF.

CDR3 sequence: CSVASGGLAKNIQYF. The DNA of the CDR3 is TGCAGCGTTGCTAGCGGGGGGTTAGCCAAAAACATTCAGTACTTC. This chain joins TRBV29-1 and TRBJ2-4; 11 positions match TRBD2. Germline CDR1 is SQVTM and CDR2 is ANQGSEA. Trimming cost V 4 bases and J 0 bases; bases outside gene matches: 2. This CDR3 has 15 residues. Combining the CDR3 with reference TRBV29-1 and TRBJ2-4 gives the whole variable domain SAVISQKPSRDICQRGTSLTIQCQVDSQVTMMFWYRQQPGQSLTLIATANQGSEATYESGFVIDKFPISRPNLTFSTLTVSNMSPEDSSIYLCSVASGGLAKNIQYFGAGTRLSVL.

This clonotype was observed many times. This rearrangement joins TRBV29-1 to TRBJ1-1; TRBD1 might be the D (5 bases). In germline, CDR1 is SQVTM, CDR2 ANQGSEA. This CDR3 comprises 15 residues. V was pared by 6 bases and J by 1 base, with 18 bases between. CDR3 residues: CSVRSRDRENTEAFF. The CDR3 DNA is TGCAGCGTACGGTCTCGCGACAGAGAGAACACTGAAGCTTTCTTT.

This clonotype was seen repeatedly, ten times or more. The chain employs TRBV12-3 or TRBV12-4 and TRBJ1-1; 8 bases match TRBD1. Unmatched junction bases numbered 6, after V lost 6 bases and J lost 3 bases. The CDR3 extends over 14 amino acids. For the CDR3, the DNA is TGTGCCAGCAGCAAGGGACAGGTTGACACTGAAGCTTTCTTT. It codes for CASSKGQVDTEAFF.

J is TRBJ1-6 and V is TRBV7-2, with TRBD1 matching over 8 bases. V was pared by 6 bases and J by 10 bases, with 8 bases of the junction left unmatched. CDR3 length equals 14 residues. From germline, CDR1 is SGHTA and CDR2 FQGNSA. CDR3 amino acids: CASSRQGSGSPLHF. The CDR3 region has the DNA TGTGCCAGCAGTCGACAGGGGTCGGGGTCACCCCTCCACTTT. The whole variable domain, remainder taken from reference TRBV7-2 and TRBJ1-6, is GAGVSQSPSNKVTEKGKDVELRCDPISGHTALYWYRQSLGQGLEFLIYFQGNSAPDKSGLPSDRFSAERTGGSVSTLTIQRTQQEDSAVYLCASSRQGSGSPLHFGNGTRLTVT.

This clonotype was picked up a small number of times. The CDR3 coding sequence is TGTGCCAGCAGCCCTAGAGATGGGTCCTACAATGAGCAGTTCTTC. Translated, it gives CASSPRDGSYNEQFF. The V and J genes are TRBV7-8 and TRBJ2-1; no reliable D call. The CDR3 totals 15 residues. The V gene lost 5 bases and the J gene lost 1 base, with 12 bases spanning the gap. Germline V gene data show CDR1 as SGHVS and CDR2 as FQNEAQ.

This clonotype was picked up many times. The chain combines TRBV18 with TRBJ2-3; 11 bases align to TRBD2. CDR1 is KGHSH, CDR2 LQKENI, per germline. Trimming took 0 bases from V and 0 from J; bases not matched to a gene: 2. This CDR3 contains 17 residues. DNA of the CDR3: TGTGCCAGCTCACCACCGTGGACTAGCGGGAGCACAGATACGCAGTATTTT. Translating it yields CASSPPWTSGSTDTQYF. The whole variable domain, filled in from reference TRBV18 and TRBJ2-3, reads NAGVMQNPRHLVRRRGQEARLRCSPMKGHSHVYWYRQLPEEGLKFMVYLQKENIIDESGMPKERFSAEFPKEGPSILRIQQVVRGDSAAYFCASSPPWTSGSTDTQYFGPGTRLTVL.

This clonotype has at least ten counts. The CDR3 protein is CSRWTGDNYGYTF. The CDR3 DNA follows: TGCAGTAGATGGACAGGGGACAACTATGGCTACACCTTC. This chain connects TRBV20-1 to TRBJ1-2; the match to TRBD1 covers 9 bases. The CDR3 is 13 residues long. V shed 8 bases and J 2 bases; nucleotides not matched to a gene: 6. CDR1 is DFQATT, CDR2 SNEGSKA, per germline (reference sequence).

Concerning this clonotype: The junction departs from germline at one end; a sequencing error may be responsible. The chain is built from TRBV18 and TRBJ2-7; maybe TRBD2 (5 bases). The CDR3 has 13 amino acids. Germline CDR1 reads KGHSH; CDR2 reads LQKENI. The CDR3 protein is CANSPVGLDEQYF. The DNA of the CDR3 is TGTGCCAACTCACCAGTAGGACTCGACGAGCAGTACTTC.

This clonotype was observed a few times. The chain recombines TRBV12-3 or TRBV12-4 with TRBJ1-1; no clear D gene. V lost 5 bases, J lost 0 bases, and 4 bases lay in between. This CDR3 is 12 amino acids long. DNA for the CDR3: TGTGCCAGCAGTGTAATGAACACTGAAGCTTTCTTT. Amino acids: CASSVMNTEAFF.

In this sample, this clonotype turned up many times. The rearrangement uses TRBV25-1 and TRBJ2-1; D is perhaps TRBD2 (6 bases). Deletions cut 10 bases from V and 6 bases from J, with 13 bases between. Germline values: CDR1 MGHDK, CDR2 SYGVNS. CDR3 size: 12 residues. CDR3 nucleotides: TGTGCCACCCTCCTAGCGTTCAATGAGCAGTTCTTC. Translated: CATLLAFNEQFF.

In its sample, this clonotype was seen many times. This chain links TRBV27 with TRBJ1-1; maybe TRBD1 (5 bases). In germline, CDR1 is MNHEY, CDR2 SMNVEV (reference sequence). CDR3 size: 13 residues. Trimming stripped 6 bases from V and 5 bases from J, with 13 bases between. The CDR3 sequence: CASRRGAWTEAFF. The CDR3 DNA reads as TGTGCCAGCAGAAGGGGAGCTTGGACTGAAGCTTTCTTT.

This clonotype showed up many times. The V and J genes are TRBV5-1 and TRBJ1-1; D is unresolved. This CDR3 comprises 15 residues. V was trimmed by 0 bases and J by 6 bases, leaving 15 bases between them. Germline lookup yields CDR1 SGHRS and CDR2 YFSETQ. The CDR3 here is CASSLAVGYNSEAFF. The CDR3 bases are TGCGCCAGCAGCTTGGCTGTAGGGTATAATTCTGAAGCTTTCTTT.

This clonotype occurred many times. The chain employs TRBV2 and TRBJ2-2; D might be TRBD2 (6 bases). Germline V gives CDR1 SNHLY, CDR2 FYNNEI. The CDR3 consists of 14 residues. V was pared by 10 bases and J by 0 bases, with 12 bases between. CDR3: CAIKPGANTGELFF. The CDR3 DNA follows: TGTGCCATAAAGCCGGGGGCGAACACCGGGGAGCTGTTTTTT.

This clonotype was seen a few times. Written as DNA, the CDR3 is TGTGCCAGCGCCCCCGAAGGGGGGGCCTACAATGAGCAGTTCTTC. It translates to CASAPEGGAYNEQFF. The chain combines TRBV7-3 with TRBJ2-1, with a weak D call TRBD2 (7 bases). Germline loops: CDR1 SGHTA, CDR2 FQGTGA. The CDR3 has 15 residues. V was trimmed by 8 bases and J by 2 bases, leaving 16 bases between them.

This clonotype was detected a few times. The chain is built from TRBV29-1 and TRBJ2-2, with 7 bases matching TRBD2. The CDR3 is made up of 16 amino acids. V lost 6 bases, J lost 4 bases, and 14 bases stayed unmatched. Germline CDR1 reads SQVTM; CDR2 reads ANQGSEA. The CDR3 spells CSVGGFGLVGTGELFF. The DNA of the CDR3 is TGCAGCGTCGGCGGATTCGGACTAGTCGGCACCGGGGAGCTGTTTTTT.

There are a few counts of this clonotype. An end of the junction does not agree with germline; a read error may underlie this. V gene TRBV11-2 combines with J gene TRBJ2-1; D could derive from TRBD1 or TRBD2 (6 bases each). CDR3 length: 12 residues. The germline V gene has CDR1 SGHAT and CDR2 FQNNGV. CDR3 DNA sequence: TGTGCCAGCAGGTTAGGGGGGATTGAGCAGTTCTTC. Protein: CASRLGGIEQFF.

This clonotype was recorded at least ten times. This chain uses TRBV18 with TRBJ2-6; D may correspond to TRBD1 or TRBD2 (5 bases each). This CDR3 has 18 amino acids. V was clipped by 6 bases and J by 0 bases, with 18 bases between them. Looked up from germline, CDR1 is KGHSH and CDR2 is LQKENI. The CDR3 region is CASSFTGATHSGANVLTF. CDR3 coding DNA: TGTGCCAGCTCCTTCACCGGGGCGACTCACTCTGGGGCCAACGTCCTGACTTTC. Variable domain in full (rest from reference TRBV18 and TRBJ2-6): NAGVMQNPRHLVRRRGQEARLRCSPMKGHSHVYWYRQLPEEGLKFMVYLQKENIIDESGMPKERFSAEFPKEGPSILRIQQVVRGDSAAYFCASSFTGATHSGANVLTFGAGSRLTVL.

The sample holds many counts of this clonotype. This chain uses TRBV9 with TRBJ2-3; D call uncertain. This CDR3 comprises 13 residues. Germline V lookup: CDR1 SGDLS, CDR2 YYNGEE. V was clipped by 3 bases and J by 4 bases, with 9 bases between them. In nucleotides, the CDR3 is TGTGCCAGCAGCGATACGTACCCAGATACGCAGTATTTT. Protein product: CASSDTYPDTQYF. Variable domain in full (rest from reference TRBV9 and TRBJ2-3): DSGVTQTPKHLITATGQRVTLRCSPRSGDLSVYWYQQSLDQGLQFLIQYYNGEERAKGNILERFSAQQFPDLHSELNLSSLELGDSALYFCASSDTYPDTQYFGPGTRLTVL.

The sample holds a few counts of this clonotype. The chain employs TRBV12-3 or TRBV12-4 and TRBJ2-1; maybe TRBD1 (6 bases). CDR3 length: 20 residues. The V end lost 7 bases, the J end lost 1 base, and 29 bases lay between the germline ends. CDR3 DNA sequence: TGTGCCAGCAAGCCCGGAGTGGGGACAAACTTCCTCTTATCCTACAATGAGCAGTTCTTC. Encoded protein: CASKPGVGTNFLLSYNEQFF.

This clonotype was counted many times. The rearrangement joins TRBV18 to TRBJ1-3; TRBD1 is a possible D gene (5 bases). This CDR3 contains 15 residues. The V and J ends lost 0 bases and 0 bases respectively, with 6 bases between them. In germline, CDR1 is KGHSH, CDR2 LQKENI. DNA of the CDR3: TGTGCCAGCTCACCACCGGGGCGCTCTGGAAACACCATATATTTT. This sequence encodes CASSPPGRSGNTIYF.

This clonotype has ten or more counts. J is TRBJ2-5 and V is TRBV20-1; a possible D gene is TRBD2 (6 bases). The CDR3 contains 14 residues. V gave up 2 bases and J gave up 7 bases, with 17 bases separating them. The germline CDR1 and CDR2 sequences are DFQATT and SNEGSKA (reference sequence). CDR3 nucleotide sequence: TGCAGTGCTAGACGACTAGAAATAGGCGGGACCCAGTACTTC. As protein: CSARRLEIGGTQYF.

Details on this clonotype: One base away lies a much larger clone, so this may be a sequencing read error. V usage is TRBV20-1 and J usage is TRBJ1-5, with no clear D. The CDR3 is 14 residues long. Germline loops: CDR1 DFQATT, CDR2 SNEGSKA (reference sequence). The CDR3: CRARDPGGSQPQHF. CDR3 bases: TGCCGTGCTAGAGATCCCGGAGGAAGTCAGCCCCAGCATTTT.

In regard to this clonotype: A much larger clone differs from this one at a single base, so this may be a read error. This chain links TRBV7-8 with TRBJ2-2, with D maybe TRBD1 (5 bases). The germline V and J ends were trimmed by 3 bases and 7 bases, with 15 bases remaining between them. The CDR3 is 15 amino acids. The germline V gene has CDR1 SGHVS and CDR2 FQNEAQ. The CDR3, as DNA: TGTGCCAGCAGCTTTGCAGGGTCGGGCATCGGGGAGCTGTTTTTT. Protein sequence: CASSFAGSGIGELFF.